This T cell receptor beta chain was profiled in a study of beta chain features in type 1 diabetes. General study results and limits: Moderate but significant shortening of TCRB CDR3s was recorded in all four CD4+ subsets from Type 1 diabetes patients. TCRB rearrangement may or may not be influenced by HLA type; here this remained unresolved.

By way of CD45RO/CCR7/CD25/CD127/CD95/CD27, the CD4+ regulatory, stem cell-like memory, central memory and naive cells were sorted. On this clone itself: Antigen specificity is unknown.

Investigators reverse transcribed all isolated RNA, so they sequenced expressed TCRB transcripts. The study sequenced naive, central memory and regulatory T cell samples to an average of around 3.5 million reads. Repertoires were generated with immunoSEQ multiplex PCR, while TCRdb's copy carries only in-frame clones and drops some. The sample lists about 370,000 clones, 9.6% occurring once. This CDR3 comprises 13 residues. Trimming pared 1 base from V and 3 bases from J, leaving 5 bases between. The V gene's germline CDR1 is SGHTA and CDR2 FQGNSA. Sequenced: central memory CD4+ T cells from blood. The V and J genes are TRBV7-2 and TRBJ2-3; D unresolved. This clonotype was obtained from a man younger than 40 with type 1 diabetes. The DNA of the CDR3 is TGTGCCAGCAGCTTAGACCGGACAGATACGCAGTATTTT. Translating it yields CASSLDRTDTQYF.